One sample yielded the 15 T cell receptor beta chains listed below, sequenced in a study of T cells in localized non-small cell lung cancer. Assay used: immunoSEQ multiplex PCR; TCRdb lists only in-frame clones, some missing. The top ten hold under 6% of the sample, which has about 33,000 clones, roughly nine tenths seen once. The source material was PBMCs, sampled before any cancer treatment. The receptors stem from a man aged 40 to 75 with stage II lung adenocarcinoma.

The J gene is TRBJ2-7, the V gene TRBV5-1, with 8 bases identical to TRBD1. The ends lost 4 bases at V and 3 bases at J; junction bases unmatched: 6. The CDR3 is made up of 14 amino acids. CDR1 and CDR2 from the germline V gene are SGHRS and YFSETQ. CDR3 protein: CASSPGTGLYEQYF. CDR3 sequence (DNA): TGCGCCAGCAGCCCAGGGACAGGCCTCTACGAGCAGTACTTC. Filled out from reference TRBV5-1 and TRBJ2-7, the complete variable domain reads KAGVTQTPRYLIKTRGQQVTLSCSPISGHRSVSWYQQTPGQGLQFLFEYFSETQRNKGNFPGRFSGRQFSNSRSEMNVSTLELGDSALYLCASSPGTGLYEQYFGPGTRLTVT.

The CDR3 region is CASSLYPPYNEQFF. CDR3 DNA sequence: TGTGCCAGCAGTTTATACCCCCCTTACAATGAGCAGTTCTTC. This chain uses TRBV28 with TRBJ2-1; D uncertain. Trimming pared 1 base from V and 4 bases from J, leaving 8 bases between. The CDR3 is 14 amino acids. Germline V CDR1 and CDR2: MDHEN, SYDVKM.

The chain uses TRBV5-1 and TRBJ1-2; D call uncertain. The CDR3 extends over 14 amino acids. The V end was cut by 5 bases, the J end by 12 bases, with 23 bases between. Germline V gene data show CDR1 as SGHRS and CDR2 as YFSETQ. Here the CDR3 DNA reads TGCGCCAGCAGTCAAGCTTATCGAGGCGGTCAGGACACCTTC. Translation: CASSQAYRGGQDTF.

The chain combines TRBV9 with TRBJ1-4; D not certain. The CDR3 loop spans 15 amino acids. Germline V CDR1 and CDR2: SGDLS, YYNGEE. Trimming removed 4 bases at V and 4 bases at J, with 14 bases between. The CDR3 nucleotides read TGTGCCAGCAGCCCCCGAAGGTCAAATAATGAAAAACTGTTTTTT. Its protein is CASSPRRSNNEKLFF.

The chain couples TRBV5-1 to TRBJ2-1; tentatively, D is TRBD2 (6 bases). V lost 0 bases to trimming and J lost 0 bases, with 10 bases between them. The CDR3 runs 16 residues. The V gene's germline CDR1 is SGHRS and CDR2 YFSETQ. CDR3 residues: CASSLALGSSYNEQFF. DNA for the CDR3: TGCGCCAGCAGCTTGGCCCTCGGGAGCTCCTACAATGAGCAGTTCTTC.

The rearrangement uses TRBV7-2 and TRBJ2-1, with D possibly being TRBD1 (6 bases). Per germline, CDR1 SGHTA and CDR2 FQGNSA. Trimming took 6 bases from V and 2 from J, leaving 14 bases between them. The CDR3 consists of 15 residues. The DNA for the CDR3 is TGTGCCAGCAGTTTACGGGACATGACCTACAATGAGCAGTTCTTC. Its protein product is CASSLRDMTYNEQFF. The entire variable domain, with the rest obtained from reference TRBV7-2 and TRBJ2-1, is as follows: GAGVSQSPSNKVTEKGKDVELRCDPISGHTALYWYRQSLGQGLEFLIYFQGNSAPDKSGLPSDRFSAERTGGSVSTLTIQRTQQEDSAVYLCASSLRDMTYNEQFFGPGTRLTVL.

This rearrangement joins TRBV14 to TRBJ2-3, with TRBD2 as a possible D gene (5 bases). Looked up from germline, CDR1 is SGHDN and CDR2 is FVKESK. Trimming cost V 5 bases and J 6 bases, with 12 bases left between them. CDR3 length equals 13 residues. The CDR3, as DNA: TGTGCCAGCAGCTTTGTCCGAGGGGATACGCAGTATTTT. Protein product: CASSFVRGDTQYF.

Written as DNA, the CDR3 is TGTGCCAGCAGTTCCCCGACAGGGGGGGGAGAAAAACTGTTTTTT. Its protein product is CASSSPTGGGEKLFF. This rearrangement joins TRBV28 to TRBJ1-4; 9 bases map to TRBD1. This CDR3 spans 15 amino acids. Trimming took 4 bases from V and 8 from J; bases not matched to a gene: 8. Germline CDR1 and CDR2: MDHEN and SYDVKM.

V gene TRBV10-2 combines with J gene TRBJ2-7, with D possibly being TRBD2 (6 bases). CDR3 size: 13 residues. The germline gives CDR1 WSHSY, CDR2 SAAADI. Deletions cut 7 bases from V and 4 bases from J, with 14 bases between. The DNA of the CDR3 is TGCGCCAGCACGGCGGTAGCGGAATACGAGCAGTACTTC. It codes for CASTAVAEYEQYF.

The chain uses TRBV28 and TRBJ1-3; tentatively, D is TRBD1 (5 bases). The CDR3 is 16 residues long. Trimming stripped 1 base from V and 1 base from J, with 11 bases between. Germline values: CDR1 MDHEN, CDR2 SYDVKM. DNA for the CDR3: TGTGCCAGCAGTTTATTCCCGGGACGGTCTGGAAACACCATATATTTT. It yields the protein CASSLFPGRSGNTIYF. The full variable domain, in which reference TRBV28 and TRBJ1-3 provide the parts outside the CDR3, is DVKVTQSSRYLVKRTGEKVFLECVQDMDHENMFWYRQDPGLGLRLIYFSYDVKMKEKGDIPEGYSVSREKKERFSLILESASTNQTSMYLCASSLFPGRSGNTIYFGEGSWLTVV.

The genes are TRBV6-5 and TRBJ2-7, with unresolved D. Germline V gene sequence: CDR1 MNHEY, CDR2 SVGAGI. The CDR3 contains 13 residues. The V and J ends lost 2 bases and 0 bases respectively, with 5 bases between them. DNA of the CDR3: TGTGCCAGCAGTTACGGGGACTCCTACGAGCAGTACTTC. Its protein is CASSYGDSYEQYF.

The CDR3 DNA sequence: TGTGCCAGCAGTCTCAGGGCCTCCTACGAGCAGTACTTC. Translating it yields CASSLRASYEQYF. The chain carries TRBV6-6 and TRBJ2-7, with a tentative D call TRBD1 (5 bases). The CDR3 extends over 13 amino acids. V was pared by 5 bases and J by 0 bases, with 8 bases between. The germline gives CDR1 MNHNY, CDR2 SVGAGI (reference sequence).

CDR3 DNA: TGCAGCGCAAGAGGCGTCACAAGGGAGTACGAGCAGTACTTC. Translated: CSARGVTREYEQYF. V is TRBV29-1 and J is TRBJ2-7; D may be TRBD2 (5 bases). The CDR3 extends over 14 amino acids. Trimming left V 7 bases short and J 4 bases short, with 20 bases between. Germline assignment: CDR1 SQVTM and CDR2 ANQGSEA.

J is TRBJ2-7 and V is TRBV9; a possible D gene is TRBD2 (6 bases). CDR3 length: 14 residues. The V gene lost 0 bases and the J gene lost 2 bases, with 9 bases spanning the gap. The V gene's germline CDR1 is SGDLS and CDR2 YYNGEE. CDR3 loop: CASSVGDLAYEQYF. Written as DNA, the CDR3 is TGTGCCAGCAGCGTAGGGGACTTAGCCTACGAGCAGTACTTC.

The chain carries TRBV15 and TRBJ2-1; TRBD2 matches at 11 bases. This CDR3 comprises 15 residues. The trim removed 5 bases at V and 3 bases at J, leaving 3 bases unmatched. Germline values: CDR1 LNHNV, CDR2 YYDKDF (reference sequence). CDR3 nucleotides: TGTGCCACCAGCGGGGGACTAGCGGTCTACAATGAGCAGTTCTTC. It encodes CATSGGLAVYNEQFF.